This section outlines one TCR beta chain sequence together with its context. This clone occurred once. The antigen it recognizes is unknown. Per-base qualities were not stored, and no clone one base away is much larger. The sample carries other DNA sequences with the same CDR3. The sample belongs to a study of shared clonotypes between healthy human individuals (dated by TCRdb to 2020 to 2022). For context, the study as a whole: The cohort comprised a couple of women and a few men aged 18 to 49 years. Per donor, three plates each were used for CD4 naive and CD4 memory, two for CD8 naive, and one for CD8 memory. To estimate repertoire size and how much clonotype sharing occurs between individuals, the study deeply sequenced the blood TCR repertoires of roughly 5 healthy adults. To increase sequencing depth and limit assay-specific biases, different laboratories used diverse techniques to prepare libraries and sequence TCR repertoires. Leukapheresis yielded between about 0.94 and 9 billion PBMCs per donor. The study at large found these results: Pairwise subsampling led to the expectation that sequencing depth would affect the degree of clonotype sharing among donors. Because the study included only a small number of donors, the genetic and exposure-history diversity represented was limited. Rarefaction of sorted-subset datasets indicated incomplete sequencing despite the large sequencing depth. Sampling was restricted to blood, and TCR repertoires in tissues likely differ from the TCR repertoires found in blood. Clonotypes shared by all four sorted-subset donors showed higher generation probabilities than non-shared clonotypes. Naive subsets generally had larger estimated clonotype richness than memory subsets did. Across a few donors, approximately 4.6% of naive CD4, more than 3% of naive CD8, 2.3% of memory CD4, and about 0.4% of memory CD8 clonotypes were shared.

Using the deep immunoSEQ assay, TCR CDR3 regions were amplified from genomic DNA by multiplex PCR. Extracted genomic DNA from each cell subset was distributed evenly across all wells of several immunoSEQ 96-well plates, and each plate was treated as a replicate. For sorted subsets, each replicate PCR was loaded with roughly 200 ng genomic DNA, equivalent to some 31,000 T cell genomes. Purified libraries were measured with a Qubit 3.0 fluorometer, size-checked on a Bioanalyzer 2100, and measured again with the KAPA Library Quantification kit. Every immunoSEQ 96-well plate was sequenced on a separate single-read 150-cycle Illumina NextSeq 550 flow cell. For the original study's pipeline: The immunoSEQ output contained only junctional sequences without quality scores, so filtering could not match that applied to full-length reads. Sequences were annotated with PyIR, a Python wrapper for IgBLAST v1.9, and V/J genes and CDR3 were assigned using IMGT germline references. Reads were removed for weak V/J assignments (E-value above 1e-6), missing CDR3, stop codons, out-of-frame junctions, or ambiguous translated residues. V3J clonotypes were defined by identical inferred V gene, J gene, and CDR3 amino acid sequence. Percentage overlap between repertoires was computed as shared unique clonotypes divided by the size of the smaller repertoire. Repertoire richness was assessed with RTK rarefaction, the Chao1 estimator, and Recon v2.1 estimates of unobserved clonotypes. OLGA was used to compute generation probabilities for all TCRbeta clonotypes that the gDNA method yielded from four donors. TCRdb obtained this table from immuneACCESS and retained in-frame rearrangements with V and J assigned. These tables miss some clones; where compared with another copy, unresolved V genes account for less than half of the shortfall, and the remainder is unexplained. D and trimming were read from the DNA, whereas the V and J calls and clone size are those reported in that table. Present in this sample are 700,000 or so clones, approximately 79% of which were seen just once. About 2% of the sample goes to the ten largest clones.

Donors were healthy HIV-negative adults with no recently reported acute infections or vaccinations. Only Caucasian adults living in Nashville, Tennessee, USA were represented among the donors. CD4+ T cells were enriched by magnetic negative selection; naive cells were then positively selected on CD45RA, and the negative fraction formed the memory subset. Blood was obtained by leukapheresis, after which PBMCs were separated by Ficoll-Histopaque density gradient centrifugation and cryopreserved in liquid nitrogen vapor phase. Purity and quantity of every magnetically sorted T cell population were checked by analytical flow cytometry. Each sorted fraction had its genomic DNA isolated and then quantified by UV absorbance on a Nanodrop 2000c. The CDR3 goes from the cysteine to the phenylalanine over 12 residues. This entry keeps only the CDR3 DNA: 36 bases, framed from base 1. CDR1 and CDR2 (LNHDA, SQIVND) derive from the germline V gene (reference sequence). V lost 5 bases and J lost 3 bases; the stretch between them is 8 bases long.

Sequenced material: memory CD4+ T cells sorted from blood. Explained via the paper, the cell subset or site label denotes: CD45RA-negative fraction. The source is a woman aged 25 to 39 in good health. The chain is assembled from TRBV19 and TRBJ2-7; confidence is insufficient to name the D gene. The CDR3: CASSPQGYEQYF. At the DNA level, the sequence is TGTGCCAGTAGTCCCCAAGGCTACGAGCAGTACTTC. Joined to the reference TRBV19 and TRBJ2-7 proteins, this CDR3 gives the full variable domain: DGGITQSPKYLFRKEGQNVTLSCEQNLNHDAMYWYRQDPGQGLRLIYYSQIVNDFQKGDIAEGYSVSREKKESFPLTVTSAQKNPTAFYLCASSPQGYEQYFGPGTRLTVT.